The present T cell receptor (beta chain) was sequenced within a study of T-cell memory formation after mild COVID-19. For the study at large: Largely donor-specific sequence clusters came from a couple of donors. Overall study findings and caveats: The authors did not confirm SARS-CoV-2 specificity of second-wave clones peaking day 37.

CDR1 is DFQATT and CDR2 is SNEGSKA in the germline V gene (reference sequence). This CDR3 spans 14 amino acids. V was pared by 5 bases and J by 2 bases, with 5 bases of the junction left unmatched. Each CDR3 protein gets one entry after TCRdb re-called the 5' RACE reads with MiXCR. The table lists 300,000 to 350,000 distinct CDR3 sequences, 13% to 15% of them singletons. The sample holds a few counts of this clonotype. Its cognate antigen is unknown. This chain joins TRBV20-1 and TRBJ2-5; TRBD2 matches 10 bases. The sequenced sample was PBMCs or a T cell subset sorted from them (not recorded which). The clonotype was recovered from a young man who had mild COVID-19 (a few samples of this study predate the infection). Cell type and time point are not known. The CDR3 is CSAGGLAIQETQYF. CDR3 in DNA: TGCAGTGCTGGGGGACTAGCGATTCAAGAGACCCAGTACTTC.